These 7 T cell receptor beta chains were sequenced from one sample in a study of blood T cell repertoires in COVID-19. Sequenced by immunoSEQ multiplex PCR; TCRdb stores in-frame clones only, minus some. The data hold about 440,000 clones, with 70% to 90% observed a single time. Sequencing was done on a sample of PBMCs or T cells enriched from blood (not recorded which). These receptors were collected from a woman younger than 30 with acute COVID-19.

The rearrangement joins TRBV5-6 to TRBJ2-1; TRBD2 is a possible D gene (6 bases). V was pared by 2 bases and J by 1 base, with 7 bases between. This CDR3 is 14 amino acids long. Germline CDR1 reads SGHDT; CDR2 reads YYEEEE. The CDR3 nucleotides read TGTGCCAGCAGCTTCGGGGGTTCCTACAATGAGCAGTTCTTC. Residues: CASSFGGSYNEQFF.

V is TRBV10-3 and J is TRBJ2-1, with 13 positions matching TRBD2. This CDR3 contains 16 residues. V lost 4 bases to trimming and J lost 5 bases; unmatched junction nucleotides: 5. Germline CDR1 ENHRY, CDR2 SYGVKD. The chain's CDR3 is CAISVLAGGPDNEQFF. CDR3 DNA sequence: TGTGCCATCAGTGTACTAGCGGGAGGGCCAGACAATGAGCAGTTCTTC.

This chain uses TRBV5-1 with TRBJ1-2; D unclear. Germline CDR1 and CDR2: SGHRS and YFSETQ. The CDR3 consists of 14 residues. The V end was cut by 0 bases, the J end by 0 bases, with 6 bases between. The CDR3 bases are TGCGCCAGCAGCTTGGGGCACGCTAACTATGGCTACACCTTC. Protein sequence: CASSLGHANYGYTF.

As to this clone: This CDR3 is also generated by other DNA sequences in the sample. The chain joins TRBV5-1 to TRBJ2-2; the D gene is possibly TRBD2 (5 bases). The germline gives CDR1 SGHRS, CDR2 YFSETQ. Trimming pared 4 bases from V and 3 bases from J, leaving 10 bases between. The CDR3 totals 14 residues. This CDR3 is CASSRGDYTGELFF. The CDR3 DNA is TGCGCCAGCAGCCGGGGAGATTACACCGGGGAGCTGTTTTTT.

The V call is TRBV19, the J call TRBJ2-1, with D unresolved. Germline loops: CDR1 LNHDA, CDR2 SQIVND (reference sequence). With 0 bases removed from V and 0 bases from J, the gap between germline ends came to 6 bases. The CDR3 contains 15 residues. The chain's CDR3 is CASSIELSSYNEQFF. CDR3 DNA sequence: TGTGCCAGTAGTATAGAACTCTCCTCCTACAATGAGCAGTTCTTC.

This clone was seen a few times. The chain joins TRBV19 to TRBJ1-1, with 7 bases fitting TRBD1. The CDR3 spans 16 residues. V was clipped by 3 bases and J by 4 bases; unmatched bases: 11. CDR1 and CDR2 (germline): LNHDA, SQIVND (reference sequence). In DNA form, the CDR3 reads TGTGCCAGTAGTATGGAACAGGGGTTAGGGGGCACTGAAGCTTTCTTT. Translating gives CASSMEQGLGGTEAFF.

This chain links TRBV27 with TRBJ1-5, with a possible D match to TRBD1 (6 bases). The CDR3 covers 13 residues. V shed 6 bases and J shed 6 bases, with 12 bases lying between them. Germline values: CDR1 MNHEY, CDR2 SMNVEV (reference sequence). Here the CDR3 DNA reads TGTGCCAGCAGCCCGACAGGTTTTCAGCCCCAGCATTTT. Translated: CASSPTGFQPQHF.